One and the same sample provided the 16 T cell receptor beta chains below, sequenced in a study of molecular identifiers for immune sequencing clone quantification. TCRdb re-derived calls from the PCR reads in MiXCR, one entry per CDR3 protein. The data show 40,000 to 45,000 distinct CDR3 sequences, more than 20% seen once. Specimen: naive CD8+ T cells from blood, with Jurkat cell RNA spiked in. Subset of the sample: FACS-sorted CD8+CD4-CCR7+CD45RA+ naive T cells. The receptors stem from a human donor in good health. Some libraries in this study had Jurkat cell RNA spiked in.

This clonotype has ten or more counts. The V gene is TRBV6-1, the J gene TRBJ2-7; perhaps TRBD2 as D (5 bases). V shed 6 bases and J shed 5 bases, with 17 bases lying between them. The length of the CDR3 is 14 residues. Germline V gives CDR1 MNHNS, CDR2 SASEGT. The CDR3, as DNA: TGTGCCAGCAGGTCGGGATTCCCGAAGGACGAGCAGTACTTC. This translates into CASRSGFPKDEQYF.

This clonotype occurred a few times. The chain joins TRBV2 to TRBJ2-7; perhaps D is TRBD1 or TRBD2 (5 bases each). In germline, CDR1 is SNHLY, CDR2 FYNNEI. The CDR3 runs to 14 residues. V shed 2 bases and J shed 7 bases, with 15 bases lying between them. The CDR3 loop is CASSEHGDPEEQYF. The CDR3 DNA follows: TGTGCCAGCAGTGAACATGGGGACCCTGAAGAGCAGTACTTC.

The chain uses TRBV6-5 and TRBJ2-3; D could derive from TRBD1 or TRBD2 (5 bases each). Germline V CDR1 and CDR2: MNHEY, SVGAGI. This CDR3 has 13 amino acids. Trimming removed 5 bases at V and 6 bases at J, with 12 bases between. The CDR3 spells CASSIGTVDTQYF. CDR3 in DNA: TGTGCCAGCAGTATAGGGACCGTGGATACGCAGTATTTT.

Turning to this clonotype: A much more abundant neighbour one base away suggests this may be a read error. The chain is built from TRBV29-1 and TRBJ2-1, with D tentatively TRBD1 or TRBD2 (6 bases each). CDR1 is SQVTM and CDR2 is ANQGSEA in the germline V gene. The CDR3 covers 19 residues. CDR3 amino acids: CNVEDRDVSRGGLYNEQFF. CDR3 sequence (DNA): TGCAACGTTGAAGATCGTGACGTGTCCAGGGGAGGTCTCTACAATGAGCAGTTCTTC.

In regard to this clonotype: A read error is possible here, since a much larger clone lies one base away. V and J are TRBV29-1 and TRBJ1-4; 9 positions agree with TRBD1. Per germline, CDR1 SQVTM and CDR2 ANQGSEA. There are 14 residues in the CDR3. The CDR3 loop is CSVGTGGTNKKLFF. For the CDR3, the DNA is TGCAGCGTTGGTACAGGGGGCACTAATAAAAAACTGTTTTTT.

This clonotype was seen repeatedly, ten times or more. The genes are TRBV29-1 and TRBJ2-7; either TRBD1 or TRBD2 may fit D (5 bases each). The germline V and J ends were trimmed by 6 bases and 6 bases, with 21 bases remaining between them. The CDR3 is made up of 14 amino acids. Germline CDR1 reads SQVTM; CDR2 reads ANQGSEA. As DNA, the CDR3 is TGCAGCGTCGAGCAGACCGGGACCCCCTCCGAGCAGTACTTC. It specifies CSVEQTGTPSEQYF.

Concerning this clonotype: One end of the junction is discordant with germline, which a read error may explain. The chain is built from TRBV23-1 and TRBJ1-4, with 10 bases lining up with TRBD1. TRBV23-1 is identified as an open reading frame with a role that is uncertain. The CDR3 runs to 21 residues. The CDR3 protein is CASSQSPCVRQGATPNETLFF. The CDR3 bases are TGCGCCAGCAGTCAATCCCCCTGCGTACGACAGGGGGCGACGCCTAATGAAACACTGTTTTTT.

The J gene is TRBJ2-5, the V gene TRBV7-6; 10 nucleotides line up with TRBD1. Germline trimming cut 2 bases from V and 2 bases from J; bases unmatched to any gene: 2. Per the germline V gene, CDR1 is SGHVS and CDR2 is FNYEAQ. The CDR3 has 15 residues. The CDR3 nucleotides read TGTGCCAGCAGCTTACAGGACAGGGGGCAAGAGACCCAGTACTTC. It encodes CASSLQDRGQETQYF.

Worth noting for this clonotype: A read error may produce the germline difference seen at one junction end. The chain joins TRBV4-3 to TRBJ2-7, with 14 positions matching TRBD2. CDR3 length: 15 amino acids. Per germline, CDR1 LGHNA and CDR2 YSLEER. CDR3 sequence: CASNQGTSGSYEQYF. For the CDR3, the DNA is TGCGCCAGCAACCAAGGGACTAGCGGGAGCTACGAGCAGTACTTC.

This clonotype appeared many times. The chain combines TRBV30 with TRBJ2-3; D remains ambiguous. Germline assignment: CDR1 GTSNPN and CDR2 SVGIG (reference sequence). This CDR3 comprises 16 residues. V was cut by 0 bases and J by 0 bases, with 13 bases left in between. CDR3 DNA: TGTGCCTGGAGTGTTAAGGTAGCAGCTAGCACAGATACGCAGTATTTT. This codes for CAWSVKVAASTDTQYF.

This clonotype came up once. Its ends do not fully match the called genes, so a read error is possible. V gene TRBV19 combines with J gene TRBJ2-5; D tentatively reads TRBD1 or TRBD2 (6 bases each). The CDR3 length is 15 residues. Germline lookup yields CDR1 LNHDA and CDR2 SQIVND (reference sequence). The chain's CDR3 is CASSPRGRLQGTQYF. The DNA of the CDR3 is TGTGCCAGTAGTCCCCGGGGGCGACTCCAAGGGACCCAGTACTTC.

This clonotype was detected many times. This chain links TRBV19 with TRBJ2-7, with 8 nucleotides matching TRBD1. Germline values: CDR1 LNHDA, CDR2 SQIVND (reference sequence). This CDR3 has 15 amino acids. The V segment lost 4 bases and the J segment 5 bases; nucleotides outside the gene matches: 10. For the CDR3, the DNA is TGTGCCAGTAGTACGTGGGACAGGTCGGGTCACGAGCAGTACTTC. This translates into CASSTWDRSGHEQYF.

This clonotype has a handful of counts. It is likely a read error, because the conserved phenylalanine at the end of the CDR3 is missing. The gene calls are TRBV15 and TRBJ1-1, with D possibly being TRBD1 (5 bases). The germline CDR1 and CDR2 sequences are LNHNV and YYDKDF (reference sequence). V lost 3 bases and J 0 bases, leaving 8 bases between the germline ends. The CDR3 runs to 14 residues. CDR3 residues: CATSRMGVNTEAFS. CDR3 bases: TGTGCCACCAGCAGGATGGGGGTGAACACTGAAGCTTTCTCT.

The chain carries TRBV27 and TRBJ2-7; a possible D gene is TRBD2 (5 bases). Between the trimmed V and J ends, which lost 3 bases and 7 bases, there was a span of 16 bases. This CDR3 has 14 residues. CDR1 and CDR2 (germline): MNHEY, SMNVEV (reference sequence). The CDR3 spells CASSFGGQSGEQYF. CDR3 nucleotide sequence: TGTGCCAGCAGTTTCGGTGGCCAGTCGGGGGAGCAGTACTTC.

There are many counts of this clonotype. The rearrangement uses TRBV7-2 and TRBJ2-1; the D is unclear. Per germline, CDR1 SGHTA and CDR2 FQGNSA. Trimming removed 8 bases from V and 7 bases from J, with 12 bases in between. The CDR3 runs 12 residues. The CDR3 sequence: CASVPLRNEQFF. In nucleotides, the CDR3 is TGTGCCAGCGTCCCACTCAGGAATGAGCAGTTCTTC.

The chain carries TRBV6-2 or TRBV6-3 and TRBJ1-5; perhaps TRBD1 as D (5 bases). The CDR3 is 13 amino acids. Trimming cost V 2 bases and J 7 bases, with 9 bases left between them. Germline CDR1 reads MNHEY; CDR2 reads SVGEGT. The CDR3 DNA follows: TGTGCCAGCAGTTACGGGACCCACCAGCCCCAGCATTTT. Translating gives CASSYGTHQPQHF.